A single sample is the source of the 32 T cell receptor beta chains below, sequenced in a study of shared clonotypes between healthy human individuals. Some clones are missing from TCRdb's copy, which holds only in-frame ones; the method was immunoSEQ multiplex PCR. In the table there are about 1.1 million clones, approximately 78% of which are singletons. The specimen sequenced was memory CD4+ T cells from PBMCs. Subset given: CD45RA-negative fraction. These receptors all come from a man between 18 and 29 years old in good health. Some clones in this sample may be carry-over from other donors' samples.

This clone was counted once. The chain recombines TRBV19 with TRBJ2-5; TRBD1 might be the D (6 bases). The V and J ends lost 6 bases and 1 base respectively, with 15 bases between them. Germline V lookup: CDR1 LNHDA, CDR2 SQIVND (reference sequence). The CDR3 runs 15 residues. Here the CDR3 DNA reads TGTGCCAGTAGAAAGACAGGAGCCTTCCAAGAGACCCAGTACTTC. Its protein is CASRKTGAFQETQYF.

This clone came up once. CDR3 in DNA: TGTGCCAGCAGCTTTGGCGGAAACAATGAGCAGTTCTTC. Encoded protein: CASSFGGNNEQFF. The chain couples TRBV7-3 to TRBJ2-1, with D uncertain. Between the trimmed V and J ends, which lost 3 bases and 5 bases, there was a span of 8 bases. CDR1 and CDR2 from the germline V gene are SGHTA and FQGTGA. The CDR3 consists of 13 residues. The full variable domain, in which reference TRBV7-3 and TRBJ2-1 provide the parts outside the CDR3, is GAGVSQTPSNKVTEKGKYVELRCDPISGHTALYWYRQSLGQGPEFLIYFQGTGAADDSGLPNDRFFAVRPEGSVSTLKIQRTERGDSAVYLCASSFGGNNEQFFGPGTRLTVL.

V and J are TRBV30 and TRBJ1-1; the D is unclear. Germline V CDR1 and CDR2: GTSNPN, SVGIG (reference sequence). This CDR3 region has 11 residues. Trimming stripped 3 bases from V and 11 bases from J, with 13 bases between. CDR3 loop: CAWRDEGLAFF. In DNA form, the CDR3 reads TGTGCCTGGAGAGACGAGGGTTTGGCTTTCTTT.

The V call is TRBV5-1, the J call TRBJ2-5; D is unresolved. This CDR3 has 13 residues. V was clipped by 4 bases and J by 4 bases, with 11 bases between them. The V gene's germline CDR1 is SGHRS and CDR2 YFSETQ. The CDR3 is CASSLWVVETQYF. The CDR3, as DNA: TGCGCCAGCAGCCTTTGGGTTGTAGAGACCCAGTACTTC.

This clone was recorded once. The gene calls are TRBV19 and TRBJ2-2; D ambiguous. The germline V gene has CDR1 LNHDA and CDR2 SQIVND (reference sequence). The ends were cut back, 9 bases at V and 4 bases at J, with 12 bases in the middle. This CDR3 contains 13 residues. The CDR3, as DNA: TGTGCCAGCCGCGCAAGTATCACCGGGGAGCTGTTTTTT. Protein product: CASRASITGELFF.

The V and J genes are TRBV2 and TRBJ2-7; the D is unclear. V lost 8 bases, J lost 7 bases, and 18 bases lay in between. Looked up from germline, CDR1 is SNHLY and CDR2 is FYNNEI. The CDR3 is 13 residues long. In DNA form, the CDR3 reads TGTGCCAGCTGCCCCGGCCAGGCGATAGAGCAGTACTTC. The encoded protein is CASCPGQAIEQYF.

Note on this clone: This CDR3 is also generated by other DNA sequences in the sample. The chain is built from TRBV5-1 and TRBJ2-7; 8 nucleotides line up with TRBD2. CDR1 SGHRS and CDR2 YFSETQ come from the germline V gene. Trimming at V came to 2 bases and at J to 4 bases, leaving 5 bases not matched to a gene. This CDR3 is built from 14 residues. This chain's CDR3 is CASSFTSGGYEQYF. The CDR3 DNA follows: TGCGCCAGCAGCTTCACTAGCGGAGGGTACGAGCAGTACTTC.

Turning to this clone: Other DNA sequences from this sample encode an identical CDR3 as well. The chain combines TRBV6-1 with TRBJ1-1; perhaps TRBD1 as D (6 bases). This CDR3 is 13 amino acids long. CDR1 and CDR2 from the germline V gene are MNHNS and SASEGT. The V end lost 4 bases, the J end lost 4 bases, and 10 bases lay between the germline ends. DNA of the CDR3: TGTGCCAGCAGTGTCGAGGGGGGCACTGAAGCTTTCTTT. It translates to CASSVEGGTEAFF.

This clone has a handful of counts. This chain joins TRBV5-6 and TRBJ2-4; the D is unclear. Germline CDR1 reads SGHDT; CDR2 reads YYEEEE. The CDR3 is 15 residues long. Trimming took off 0 bases at V and 7 bases at J, with 14 bases between the two ends. The CDR3 loop reads CASSLGWIEDNIQYF. CDR3 DNA: TGTGCCAGCAGCTTGGGATGGATTGAGGACAACATTCAGTACTTC.

The CDR3 spells CASSLVGDQPQHF. In DNA form, the CDR3 reads TGCGCCAGCAGCTTGGTGGGGGATCAGCCCCAGCATTTT. This chain uses TRBV5-1 with TRBJ1-5; D possibly corresponds to TRBD1 (5 bases). Trimming removed 0 bases at V and 5 bases at J, with 6 bases between. Germline V gives CDR1 SGHRS, CDR2 YFSETQ. The CDR3 contains 13 residues. Full variable domain (missing parts from reference TRBV5-1 and TRBJ1-5): KAGVTQTPRYLIKTRGQQVTLSCSPISGHRSVSWYQQTPGQGLQFLFEYFSETQRNKGNFPGRFSGRQFSNSRSEMNVSTLELGDSALYLCASSLVGDQPQHFGDGTRLSIL.

This chain uses TRBV2 with TRBJ2-2; 7 nucleotides match TRBD2. V was clipped by 10 bases and J by 1 base; unmatched bases: 6. The CDR3 is 14 amino acids. Germline loops: CDR1 SNHLY, CDR2 FYNNEI. CDR3: CATQGGRNTGELFF. CDR3 DNA sequence: TGTGCCACCCAGGGCGGGAGGAACACCGGGGAGCTGTTTTTT.

The chain links TRBV7-9 to TRBJ2-7; 8 bases align to TRBD2. CDR3 size: 14 residues. Germline V gives CDR1 SEHNR, CDR2 FQNEAQ (reference sequence). V lost 0 bases to trimming and J lost 6 bases; unmatched junction nucleotides: 4. The CDR3 protein is CASSLAGLVSEQYF. The CDR3 DNA is TGTGCCAGCAGCTTAGCGGGACTAGTTAGCGAGCAGTACTTC.

The V call is TRBV5-1, the J call TRBJ2-7; the D gene is possibly TRBD1 (6 bases). V was pared by 1 base and J by 2 bases, with 10 bases between. Germline CDR1 and CDR2: SGHRS and YFSETQ. The CDR3 spans 14 residues. CDR3 loop: CASSLKWDTYEQYF. The DNA of the CDR3 is TGCGCCAGCAGCTTGAAATGGGACACCTACGAGCAGTACTTC.

V gene TRBV27 combines with J gene TRBJ1-1; D is undetermined. Per germline, CDR1 MNHEY and CDR2 SMNVEV (reference sequence). Trimming took off 2 bases at V and 4 bases at J, with 17 bases between the two ends. The CDR3 length is 16 residues. CDR3 sequence reads: CASSLHSRPPGTEAFF. The CDR3 DNA reads TGTGCCAGCAGTTTACATTCTCGGCCCCCGGGCACTGAAGCTTTCTTT.

The genes are TRBV30 and TRBJ1-1, with unresolved D. The CDR3 has 10 residues. Trimming removed 5 bases from V and 3 bases from J, with 4 bases in between. CDR1 and CDR2 from the germline V gene are GTSNPN and SVGIG (reference sequence). In DNA form, the CDR3 reads TGTGCCTGGCGATACACTGAAGCTTTCTTT. It codes for CAWRYTEAFF.

The V call is TRBV11-2, the J call TRBJ2-1, with D perhaps matching TRBD2 (6 bases). Germline V gene sequence: CDR1 SGHAT, CDR2 FQNNGV. The CDR3 runs 14 residues. The germline V and J ends were trimmed by 5 bases and 3 bases, with 11 bases remaining between them. DNA of the CDR3: TGTGCCAGCAGCGTAACGGGGGTCTACAATGAGCAGTTCTTC. Residues: CASSVTGVYNEQFF.

The gene calls are TRBV7-2 and TRBJ2-1; 7 nucleotides match TRBD2. The germline gives CDR1 SGHTA, CDR2 FQGNSA. The CDR3 has 15 residues. V trimming: 6 bases; J trimming: 7 bases; junction bases outside the gene matches: 12. The CDR3 nucleotides are TGTGCCAGCAGAGCAGGGAGGGACGCGACAAATGAGCAGTTCTTC. Translated, it gives CASRAGRDATNEQFF. Variable domain in full (rest from reference TRBV7-2 and TRBJ2-1): GAGVSQSPSNKVTEKGKDVELRCDPISGHTALYWYRQSLGQGLEFLIYFQGNSAPDKSGLPSDRFSAERTGGSVSTLTIQRTQQEDSAVYLCASRAGRDATNEQFFGPGTRLTVL.

This clone has more than one count but fewer than ten. The chain has TRBV7-2 and TRBJ2-2; 12 nucleotides line up with TRBD2. V gave up 0 bases and J gave up 4 bases; unmatched junction bases: 6. CDR1 SGHTA and CDR2 FQGNSA come from the germline V gene. The CDR3 length is 18 residues. The CDR3 DNA follows: TGTGCCAGCAGCTTAGCGGGGGCGGGACTAGCGGGCACCGGGGAGCTGTTTTTT. This sequence encodes CASSLAGAGLAGTGELFF.

The V and J genes are TRBV7-3 and TRBJ1-1, with D hard to call. The V end was cut by 1 base, the J end by 8 bases, with 11 bases between. The CDR3 is 13 residues long. Germline lookup yields CDR1 SGHTA and CDR2 FQGTGA. The CDR3 DNA reads TGTGCCAGCAGCTTAAGTCGTATCGGGGAAGCTTTCTTT. It encodes CASSLSRIGEAFF.

The V gene is TRBV30, the J gene TRBJ2-7, with 11 nucleotides matching TRBD2. The CDR3 covers 15 residues. Trimming cost V 4 bases and J 1 base; bases outside gene matches: 6. In germline, CDR1 is GTSNPN, CDR2 SVGIG (reference sequence). CDR3 DNA sequence: TGTGCCTGGATCGAAGGGACTAGCGGATCCTACGAGCAGTACTTC. It is translated as CAWIEGTSGSYEQYF.

The chain couples TRBV10-3 to TRBJ2-1; the match to TRBD2 covers 9 bases. The CDR3 loop spans 16 amino acids. V shed 6 bases and J 4 bases; nucleotides not matched to a gene: 10. Germline V gene lookup returns CDR1 ENHRY and CDR2 SYGVKD. CDR3 loop: CAIRASGRLGYNEQFF. The CDR3 bases are TGTGCCATCAGGGCAAGCGGGAGGTTGGGGTACAATGAGCAGTTCTTC.

V is TRBV19 and J is TRBJ2-5; TRBD1 is a possible D gene (6 bases). The V end lost 5 bases, the J end lost 5 bases, and 15 bases lay between the germline ends. CDR1 LNHDA and CDR2 SQIVND come from the germline V gene (reference sequence). This CDR3 has 14 amino acids. CDR3 nucleotides: TGTGCCAGTAGTGTATCAGGGGCGCGGGAGACCCAGTACTTC. This codes for CASSVSGARETQYF.

The gene calls are TRBV11-2 and TRBJ2-3; 10 bases are shared with TRBD2. This CDR3 is 16 amino acids long. Germline CDR1 is SGHAT and CDR2 is FQNNGV. The V gene end was trimmed by 4 bases and the J gene end by 5 bases; junction bases not matched to a gene: 9. CDR3 bases: TGTGCCAGCAGCTCCCAAGCGGGAGGGGGCGGAGATACGCAGTATTTT. Residues: CASSSQAGGGGDTQYF.

CDR3 protein: CASTRTSGRYPNNEQFF. In nucleotides, the CDR3 is TGTGCCAGCACGCGGACTAGCGGGAGGTACCCGAACAATGAGCAGTTCTTC. This chain uses TRBV9 with TRBJ2-1; 14 bases agree with TRBD2. The germline CDR1 and CDR2 sequences are SGDLS and YYNGEE. The junction had 10 bases not matched to a gene; V was cut back by 6 bases and J by 5 bases. This CDR3 is built from 17 residues.

The CDR3 spells CASSVQGGAGTDTQYF. The DNA of the CDR3 is TGTGCCAGCAGCGTCCAGGGTGGGGCAGGGACAGATACGCAGTATTTT. The chain has TRBV9 and TRBJ2-3; TRBD1 might be the D (5 bases). The CDR3 totals 16 residues. Per the germline V gene, CDR1 is SGDLS and CDR2 is YYNGEE. The germline V and J ends were trimmed by 2 bases and 3 bases, with 16 bases remaining between them.

The genes are TRBV7-8 and TRBJ2-1; the match to TRBD1 covers 12 bases. CDR1 is SGHVS and CDR2 is FQNEAQ in the germline V gene. The CDR3 consists of 16 residues. The V gene end was trimmed by 6 bases and the J gene end by 5 bases; junction bases not matched to a gene: 8. The CDR3 loop is CASRRDRGRKDNEQFF. Written as DNA, the CDR3 is TGTGCCAGCAGGCGGGACAGGGGGCGGAAGGACAATGAGCAGTTCTTC.

V usage is TRBV5-4 and J usage is TRBJ2-1; a possible D gene is TRBD2 (5 bases). Trimming removed 7 bases from V and 10 bases from J, with 18 bases in between. CDR1 and CDR2 (germline): SGHNT, YYREEE (reference sequence). This CDR3 has 13 residues. CDR3 amino acids: CASEGPARREQFF. DNA of the CDR3: TGTGCCAGCGAAGGCCCGGCCCGGAGGGAGCAGTTCTTC.

This clone is a singleton in its sample. The chain joins TRBV28 to TRBJ1-4, with D perhaps matching TRBD1 (6 bases). V was clipped by 7 bases and J by 5 bases, with 17 bases between them. Germline CDR1 MDHEN, CDR2 SYDVKM. The CDR3 extends over 15 amino acids. CDR3 sequence (DNA): TGTGCCAGCACCGTATCCGGGACAAGGAATGAAAAACTGTTTTTT. This sequence encodes CASTVSGTRNEKLFF. Full variable domain (missing parts from reference TRBV28 and TRBJ1-4): DVKVTQSSRYLVKRTGEKVFLECVQDMDHENMFWYRQDPGLGLRLIYFSYDVKMKEKGDIPEGYSVSREKKERFSLILESASTNQTSMYLCASTVSGTRNEKLFFGSGTQLSVL.

The CDR3 sequence is CASRMGQSYTEAFF. The DNA for the CDR3 is TGTGCCAGCAGGATGGGACAGAGCTACACTGAAGCTTTCTTT. The J gene is TRBJ1-1, the V gene TRBV28; 7 bases are a match to TRBD1. The V gene's germline CDR1 is MDHEN and CDR2 SYDVKM. This CDR3 contains 14 residues. Trimming at V came to 6 bases and at J to 3 bases, leaving 7 bases not matched to a gene. Full variable domain (remainder filled in from reference TRBV28 and TRBJ1-1): DVKVTQSSRYLVKRTGEKVFLECVQDMDHENMFWYRQDPGLGLRLIYFSYDVKMKEKGDIPEGYSVSREKKERFSLILESASTNQTSMYLCASRMGQSYTEAFFGQGTRLTVV.

J is TRBJ2-3 and V is TRBV5-6; a weak D match, TRBD2 (5 bases). The CDR3 length is 15 residues. V shed 0 bases and J shed 8 bases, with 16 bases lying between them. Germline CDR1 reads SGHDT; CDR2 reads YYEEEE. CDR3 nucleotide sequence: TGTGCCAGCAGCTTGGCTAGCATAGGACGAGCTACGCAGTATTTT. It is translated as CASSLASIGRATQYF.

J is TRBJ1-2 and V is TRBV7-9; tentatively, D is TRBD1 (5 bases). From germline, CDR1 is SEHNR and CDR2 FQNEAQ (reference sequence). Trimming took off 5 bases at V and 8 bases at J, with 21 bases between the two ends. The length of the CDR3 is 15 residues. DNA of the CDR3: TGTGCCAGCAGCCAAGCACCGGGGCCCCTGGGAGGCTACACCTTC. The encoded protein is CASSQAPGPLGGYTF.

The chain recombines TRBV5-1 with TRBJ2-7; weak D call: TRBD1 (6 bases). Germline V lookup: CDR1 SGHRS, CDR2 YFSETQ. V lost 1 base and J 3 bases, leaving 11 bases between the germline ends. This CDR3 is 14 amino acids long. The CDR3 DNA is TGCGCCAGCAGCTTGTTAGTACAGGGCTACGAGCAGTACTTC. Translated, it gives CASSLLVQGYEQYF. Full variable domain (rest looked up from reference TRBV5-1 and TRBJ2-7): KAGVTQTPRYLIKTRGQQVTLSCSPISGHRSVSWYQQTPGQGLQFLFEYFSETQRNKGNFPGRFSGRQFSNSRSEMNVSTLELGDSALYLCASSLLVQGYEQYFGPGTRLTVT.